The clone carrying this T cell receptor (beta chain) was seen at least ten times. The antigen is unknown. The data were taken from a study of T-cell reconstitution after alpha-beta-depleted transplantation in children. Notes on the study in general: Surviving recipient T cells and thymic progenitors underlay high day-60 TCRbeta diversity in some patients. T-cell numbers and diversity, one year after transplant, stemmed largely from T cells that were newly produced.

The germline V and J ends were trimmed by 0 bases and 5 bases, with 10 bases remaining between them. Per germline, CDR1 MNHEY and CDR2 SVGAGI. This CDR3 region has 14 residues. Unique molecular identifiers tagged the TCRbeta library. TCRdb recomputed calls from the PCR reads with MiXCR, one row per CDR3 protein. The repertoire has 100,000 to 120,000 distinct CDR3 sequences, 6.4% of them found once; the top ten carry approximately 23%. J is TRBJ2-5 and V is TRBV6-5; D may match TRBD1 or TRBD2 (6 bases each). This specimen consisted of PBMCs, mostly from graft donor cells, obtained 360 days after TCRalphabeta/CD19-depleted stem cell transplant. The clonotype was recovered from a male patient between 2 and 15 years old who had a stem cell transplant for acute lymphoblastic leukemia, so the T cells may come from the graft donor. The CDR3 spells CASSYSGGLETQYF. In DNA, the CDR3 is TGTGCCAGCAGTTACTCCGGGGGCTTGGAGACCCAGTACTTC.